The 13 T cell receptor beta chains presented below share a single source sample, sequenced in a study of T cell responses to AZD1222 COVID-19 vaccine. Clones were sequenced by immunoSEQ multiplex PCR, and TCRdb holds only the in-frame ones, with some missing. Of roughly 96,000 clones in the sample, 80% to 90% are singletons; the top ten hold roughly 1.5%. Sample: peripheral blood, taken on day 0 of AZD1222 vaccination. The receptors were sampled from an adult in good health.

The chain has TRBV5-1 and TRBJ1-1, with D possibly matching TRBD1 (6 bases). The CDR3 runs 15 residues. CDR1 is SGHRS, CDR2 YFSETQ, per germline. Trimming pared 4 bases from V and 4 bases from J, leaving 17 bases between. The DNA for the CDR3 is TGCGCCAGCAGCAAGGGGGAGCAGCTGAGCACTGAAGCTTTCTTT. This sequence encodes CASSKGEQLSTEAFF.

The chain has TRBV9 and TRBJ2-2, with 9 bases matching TRBD1. V lost 3 bases to trimming and J lost 3 bases; unmatched junction nucleotides: 9. CDR3 length: 17 amino acids. The germline gives CDR1 SGDLS, CDR2 YYNGEE. CDR3 in DNA: TGTGCCAGCAGCGGCGGACAGGGGCGGATAGACACCGGGGAGCTGTTTTTT. It codes for CASSGGQGRIDTGELFF. The full variable domain, with the rest looked up from reference TRBV9 and TRBJ2-2, is DSGVTQTPKHLITATGQRVTLRCSPRSGDLSVYWYQQSLDQGLQFLIQYYNGEERAKGNILERFSAQQFPDLHSELNLSSLELGDSALYFCASSGGQGRIDTGELFFGEGSRLTVL.

About this clone itself: One junction end does not reproduce the germline sequence, and a read error may be involved. The chain uses TRBV12-3 or TRBV12-4 and TRBJ2-1, with 10 positions matching TRBD2. The CDR3 runs 13 residues. Here the CDR3 DNA reads TGTGCCAGCAGTTTGTTAGAAGCGGGGGGGCCGGTCTTC. Translated, it gives CASSLLEAGGPVF.

The chain recombines TRBV3-1 (or the pseudogene TRBV3-2) with TRBJ1-5; D call uncertain. V was shortened by 5 bases and J by 7 bases, with 12 bases between the two germline ends. Germline V gene data show CDR1 as LGHDT and CDR2 as YNNKEL (reference sequence). CDR3 length: 13 amino acids. The CDR3 is CASSSSRDQPQHF. The CDR3 DNA follows: TGTGCCAGCAGCTCATCGCGAGACCAGCCCCAGCATTTT.

The J gene is TRBJ1-6, the V gene TRBV6-5, with 8 nucleotides matching TRBD1. The CDR3 is made up of 15 amino acids. J lost 9 bases, V lost 2 bases, and 6 bases had no gene match. Germline CDR1 reads MNHEY; CDR2 reads SVGAGI. CDR3 amino acids: CASSYAQGEGSPLHF. CDR3 DNA: TGTGCCAGCAGTTACGCACAGGGGGAAGGTTCACCCCTCCACTTT.

This clone appeared a single time. The V and J genes are TRBV28 and TRBJ2-1; 8 bases line up with TRBD2. The CDR3 totals 16 residues. V lost 4 bases, J lost 4 bases, and 9 bases stayed unmatched. CDR1 MDHEN and CDR2 SYDVKM come from the germline V gene. CDR3: CASSSPHGGVYNEQFF. The CDR3 coding sequence is TGTGCCAGCAGTTCCCCCCACGGGGGGGTTTACAATGAGCAGTTCTTC.

This sequence joins TRBV7-3 and TRBJ1-3; the D gene is possibly TRBD1 (5 bases). The CDR3 spans 15 residues. V lost 0 bases to trimming and J lost 4 bases, with 10 bases between them. Germline V lookup: CDR1 SGHTA, CDR2 FQGTGA. CDR3 residues: CASSLTGGVGNTIYF. CDR3 coding DNA: TGTGCCAGCAGCTTAACAGGAGGGGTCGGAAACACCATATATTTT.

CDR3 protein: CASSQGQGPGELFF. The DNA for the CDR3 is TGTGCCAGCAGCCAAGGGCAGGGCCCCGGGGAGCTGTTTTTT. The rearrangement links TRBV3-1 (or the pseudogene TRBV3-2) to TRBJ2-2, with D possibly TRBD1 on 5 matching bases. V lost 1 base, J lost 6 bases, and 9 bases lay in between. The CDR3 spans 14 residues. Germline CDR1 is LGHDT and CDR2 is YNNKEL (reference sequence).

CDR3 sequence: CASSLGSSYNEQFF. CDR3 nucleotide sequence: TGTGCCAGCAGCTTGGGATCTAGTTACAATGAGCAGTTCTTC. V usage is TRBV11-2 and J usage is TRBJ2-1; D call uncertain. This CDR3 region has 14 residues. Trimming removed 3 bases from V and 4 bases from J, with 10 bases in between. Germline V gene sequence: CDR1 SGHAT, CDR2 FQNNGV.

This clone was detected once. V usage is TRBV19 and J usage is TRBJ1-1, with TRBD1 as a possible D gene (6 bases). The V and J ends lost 3 bases and 11 bases respectively, with 19 bases between them. CDR3 size: 14 residues. Germline CDR1 LNHDA, CDR2 SQIVND (reference sequence). The CDR3 loop is CASSMLGGQRGAFF. Written as DNA, the CDR3 is TGTGCCAGTAGTATGCTCGGTGGACAGCGGGGGGCTTTCTTT.

The rearrangement links TRBV5-6 to TRBJ1-4, with D unresolved. Germline V gene sequence: CDR1 SGHDT, CDR2 YYEEEE. Trimming shortened V by 2 bases and J by 11 bases, and 13 bases separated the two germline ends. The length of the CDR3 is 13 residues. CDR3 loop: CASSLWPTGKLFF. CDR3 DNA: TGTGCCAGCAGCTTATGGCCGACTGGGAAACTGTTTTTT.

This chain connects TRBV7-3 to TRBJ1-5; D is unresolved. Germline-derived CDR1 and CDR2 are SGHTA and FQGTGA. This CDR3 is 13 amino acids long. The V end lost 3 bases, the J end lost 5 bases, and 8 bases lay between the germline ends. CDR3 nucleotide sequence: TGTGCCAGCAGCTTGGGGTTCGATCAGCCCCAGCATTTT. As protein: CASSLGFDQPQHF.

J is TRBJ2-2 and V is TRBV19, with D unclear. Trimming took 7 bases from V and 0 from J, leaving 21 bases between them. Germline assignment: CDR1 LNHDA and CDR2 SQIVND (reference sequence). This CDR3 spans 18 amino acids. For the CDR3, the DNA is TGTGCCAGTACCACGATGCCCCAGTCCACCGCGAACACCGGGGAGCTGTTTTTT. Translation gives CASTTMPQSTANTGELFF.